This T cell receptor beta chain came from a study of molecular identifiers for immune sequencing clone quantification. Findings and limits, study-wide: Barcode-sharing identical TCR molecules could underestimate highly expanded clone sizes. Over 98% of CMV-specific effector molecules, but under 1% of naive ones, were in clones above 20 copies.

Every naive CD8 library was made from between roughly 17,000 and 1,100,000 sorted cells with 10%, 30% or 50% RNA. Preparation methods for the bulk TCR libraries were those previously described, with listed TCR primers. Using its own MiXCR run on the PCR reads, TCRdb lists one record per CDR3 protein. This sample has tens of thousands of distinct CDR3 sequences; roughly 38% occur once, and the top ten carry approximately 4.2%. The germline V gene encodes CDR1 SGHNT and CDR2 YENEEA. CDR3 size: 15 residues. Trimming stripped 3 bases from V and 3 bases from J, with 13 bases between. This clonotype showed up just a few times. Its antigen is currently unknown.

This TCR was sampled from a human donor in good health. Some libraries in this study had Jurkat cell RNA spiked in. Sequencing was performed on naive CD8+ T cells from blood, with Jurkat cell RNA spiked in. As for subset: FACS-sorted CD8+CD4-CCR7+CD45RA+ naive T cells. The rearrangement uses TRBV11-3 and TRBJ2-3; no firm D call. DNA of the CDR3: TGTGCCAGCAGCTTGGGCTCCCGGAGAACAGATACGCAGTATTTT. Protein: CASSLGSRRTDTQYF.